Sequencing of this T cell receptor beta chain was carried out in a study of long-term antiretroviral therapy in people with HIV. The assay used was immunoSEQ (version v3.0), run at survey level. Using immunoSEQ multiplex PCR, the repertoire was profiled, and TCRdb retains in-frame clones only, with some absent. The table lists just over 35,000 clones, about four fifths of them singletons. The germline V and J ends were trimmed by 4 bases and 4 bases, with 11 bases remaining between them. The germline V gene has CDR1 MNHEY and CDR2 SMNVEV (reference sequence). The CDR3 loop spans 14 amino acids. At least one PBMC sample before ART and at least two after were required.

The TCR originated in a man younger than 30 with HIV. This specimen was unsorted PBMCs, taken 0.6 years after starting antiretroviral therapy. The gene calls are TRBV27 and TRBJ2-1, with a possible D match to TRBD2 (5 bases). In DNA form, the CDR3 reads TGTGCCAGCAGTTCGCGAGAGGGATACAATGAGCAGTTCTTC. It specifies CASSSREGYNEQFF.